This T cell receptor (beta chain) was recorded in a study of T cell repertoires in cytomegalovirus infection. TCRdb re-called the reads through MiXCR, storing one row per CDR3 protein. The sample includes 45,000 to 60,000 distinct CDR3 sequences, around 18% of them seen just once. The CDR3 length is 14 residues. CDR1 and CDR2 from the germline V gene are SGHVS and FNYEAQ. Trimming at V came to 10 bases and at J to 0 bases, leaving 8 bases not matched to a gene. On this clonotype itself: The antigen remains unidentified.

Here the sequenced sample was CD8+ T cells from cultured PBMCs, taken from culture after CMV antigen stimulation. The TCR sequence derives from a human donor in good health (CMV status not recorded). Some clones in this sample may be carry-over from other donors' samples. The V and J genes are TRBV7-6 and TRBJ2-7; 8 nucleotides line up with TRBD2. Here the CDR3 reads CANQAGVSSYEQYF. DNA of the CDR3: TGTGCCAATCAAGCGGGGGTAAGCTCCTACGAGCAGTACTTC.